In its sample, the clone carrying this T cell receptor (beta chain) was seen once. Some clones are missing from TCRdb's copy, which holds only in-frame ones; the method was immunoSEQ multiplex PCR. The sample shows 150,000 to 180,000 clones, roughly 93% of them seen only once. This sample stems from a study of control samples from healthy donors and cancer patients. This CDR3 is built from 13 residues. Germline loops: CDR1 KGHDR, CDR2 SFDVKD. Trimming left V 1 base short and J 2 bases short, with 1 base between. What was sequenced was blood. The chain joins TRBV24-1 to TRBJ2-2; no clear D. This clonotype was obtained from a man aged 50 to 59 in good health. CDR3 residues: CATSDFNTGELFF. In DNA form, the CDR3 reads TGTGCCACCAGTGATTTTAACACCGGGGAGCTGTTTTTT.